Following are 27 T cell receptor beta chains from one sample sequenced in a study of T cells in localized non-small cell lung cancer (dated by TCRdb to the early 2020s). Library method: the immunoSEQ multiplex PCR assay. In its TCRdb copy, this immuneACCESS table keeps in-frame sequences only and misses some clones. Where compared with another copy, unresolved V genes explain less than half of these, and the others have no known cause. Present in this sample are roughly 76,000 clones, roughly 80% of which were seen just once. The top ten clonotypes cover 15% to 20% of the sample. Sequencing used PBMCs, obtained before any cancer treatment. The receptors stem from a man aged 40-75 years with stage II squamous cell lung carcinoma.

CDR3: CASSLNQGSYEQYF. CDR3 DNA sequence: TGTGCCAGCAGCTTGAACCAGGGCTCCTACGAGCAGTACTTC. The chain has TRBV5-6 and TRBJ2-7; tentative D call: TRBD1 (5 bases). Germline loops: CDR1 SGHDT, CDR2 YYEEEE. V lost 1 base and J 0 bases, leaving 8 bases between the germline ends. The CDR3 sequence is 14 residues long.

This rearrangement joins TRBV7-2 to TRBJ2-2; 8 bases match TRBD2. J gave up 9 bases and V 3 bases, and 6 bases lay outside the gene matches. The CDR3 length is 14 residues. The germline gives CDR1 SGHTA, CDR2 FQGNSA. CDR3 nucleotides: TGTGCCAGCAGCTTTACTAGCGGCCTACGGGAGCTGTTTTTT. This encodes CASSFTSGLRELFF. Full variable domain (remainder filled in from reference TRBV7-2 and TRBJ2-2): GAGVSQSPSNKVTEKGKDVELRCDPISGHTALYWYRQSLGQGLEFLIYFQGNSAPDKSGLPSDRFSAERTGGSVSTLTIQRTQQEDSAVYLCASSFTSGLRELFFGEGSRLTVL.

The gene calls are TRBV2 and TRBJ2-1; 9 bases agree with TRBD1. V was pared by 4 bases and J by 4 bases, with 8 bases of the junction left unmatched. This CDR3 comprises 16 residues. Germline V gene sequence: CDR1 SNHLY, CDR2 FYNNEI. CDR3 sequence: CASSGPGTGFYNEQFF. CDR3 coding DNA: TGTGCCAGCAGTGGACCCGGGACAGGGTTTTACAATGAGCAGTTCTTC.

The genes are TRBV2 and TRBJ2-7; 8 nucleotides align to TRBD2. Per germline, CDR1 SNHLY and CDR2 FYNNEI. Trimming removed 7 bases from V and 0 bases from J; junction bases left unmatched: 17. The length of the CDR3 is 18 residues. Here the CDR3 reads CASTGGGLAGLSSYEQYF. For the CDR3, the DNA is TGTGCCAGCACCGGGGGAGGGCTAGCGGGTCTCAGCTCCTACGAGCAGTACTTC.

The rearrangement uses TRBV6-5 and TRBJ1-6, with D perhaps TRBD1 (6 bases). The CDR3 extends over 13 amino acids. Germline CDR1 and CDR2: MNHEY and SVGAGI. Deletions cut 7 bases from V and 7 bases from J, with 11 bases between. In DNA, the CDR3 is TGTGCCAGCAAGCCAGGGGAAAATTCACCCCTCCACTTT. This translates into CASKPGENSPLHF.

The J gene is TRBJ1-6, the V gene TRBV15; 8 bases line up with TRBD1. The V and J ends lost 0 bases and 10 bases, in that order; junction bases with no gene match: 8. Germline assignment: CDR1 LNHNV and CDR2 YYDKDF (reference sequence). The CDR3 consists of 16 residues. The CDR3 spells CATSREVGQGGSPLHF. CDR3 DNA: TGTGCCACCAGCAGAGAGGTTGGACAGGGAGGATCACCCCTCCACTTT.

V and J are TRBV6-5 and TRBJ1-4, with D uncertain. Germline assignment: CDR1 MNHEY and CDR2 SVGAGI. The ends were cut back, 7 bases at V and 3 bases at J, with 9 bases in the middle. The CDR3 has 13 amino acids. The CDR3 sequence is CASNGGPNEKLFF. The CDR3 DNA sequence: TGTGCCAGCAACGGCGGGCCTAATGAAAAACTGTTTTTT.

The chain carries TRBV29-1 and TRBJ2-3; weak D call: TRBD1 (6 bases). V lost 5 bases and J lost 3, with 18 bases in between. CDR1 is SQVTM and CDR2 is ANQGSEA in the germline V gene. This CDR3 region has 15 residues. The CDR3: CSVSVYGGGTDTQYF. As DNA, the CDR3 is TGCAGCGTTAGTGTGTATGGGGGCGGGACAGATACGCAGTATTTT.

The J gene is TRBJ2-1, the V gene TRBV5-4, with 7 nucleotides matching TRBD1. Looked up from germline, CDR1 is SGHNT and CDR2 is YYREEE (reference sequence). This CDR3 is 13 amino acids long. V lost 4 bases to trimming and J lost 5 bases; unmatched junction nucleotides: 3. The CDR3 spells CASSTGTDNEQFF. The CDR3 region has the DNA TGTGCCAGCAGCACCGGGACAGACAATGAGCAGTTCTTC.

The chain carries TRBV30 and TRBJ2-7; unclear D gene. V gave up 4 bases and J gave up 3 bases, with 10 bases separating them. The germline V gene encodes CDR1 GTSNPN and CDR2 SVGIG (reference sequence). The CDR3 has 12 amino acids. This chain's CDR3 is CAWTIRGYEQYF. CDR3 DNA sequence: TGTGCCTGGACCATTAGAGGCTACGAGCAGTACTTC.

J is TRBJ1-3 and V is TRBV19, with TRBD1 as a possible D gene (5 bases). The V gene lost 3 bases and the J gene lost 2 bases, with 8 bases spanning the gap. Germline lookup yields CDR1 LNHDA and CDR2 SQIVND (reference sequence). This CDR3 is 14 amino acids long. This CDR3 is CASSIAQAGNTIYF. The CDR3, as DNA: TGTGCCAGTAGTATTGCACAGGCTGGAAACACCATATATTTT.

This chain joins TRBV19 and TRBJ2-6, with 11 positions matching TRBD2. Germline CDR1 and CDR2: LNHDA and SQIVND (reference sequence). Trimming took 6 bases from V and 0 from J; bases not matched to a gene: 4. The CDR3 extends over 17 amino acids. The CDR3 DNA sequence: TGTGCCAGTAGACCGGGACTAGCGGACTCTGGGGCCAACGTCCTGACTTTC. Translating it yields CASRPGLADSGANVLTF.

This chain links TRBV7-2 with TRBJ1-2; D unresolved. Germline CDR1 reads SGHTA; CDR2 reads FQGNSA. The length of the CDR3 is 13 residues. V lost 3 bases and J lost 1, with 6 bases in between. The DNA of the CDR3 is TGTGCCAGCAGCTTTGCCCGTAACTATGGCTACACCTTC. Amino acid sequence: CASSFARNYGYTF.

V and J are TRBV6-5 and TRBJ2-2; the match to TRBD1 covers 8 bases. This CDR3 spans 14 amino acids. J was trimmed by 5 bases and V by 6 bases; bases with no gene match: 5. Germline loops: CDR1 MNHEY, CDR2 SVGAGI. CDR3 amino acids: CASRDRGWTGELFF. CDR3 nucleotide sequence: TGTGCCAGCAGAGACAGGGGTTGGACCGGGGAGCTGTTTTTT.

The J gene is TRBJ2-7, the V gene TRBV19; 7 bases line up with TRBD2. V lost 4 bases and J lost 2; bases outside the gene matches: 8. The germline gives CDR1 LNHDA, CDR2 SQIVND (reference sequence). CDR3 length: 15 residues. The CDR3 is CASSTSGGFAYEQYF. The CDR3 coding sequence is TGTGCCAGTAGTACCTCGGGGGGTTTCGCCTACGAGCAGTACTTC.

The CDR3 sequence: CASSAPYRGDTEAFF. In DNA, the CDR3 is TGTGCCAGCAGCGCTCCCTACAGGGGAGACACTGAAGCTTTCTTT. This chain joins TRBV7-8 and TRBJ1-1, with 7 bases aligning to TRBD1. The CDR3 has 15 amino acids. Per the germline V gene, CDR1 is SGHVS and CDR2 is FQNEAQ. With 5 bases clipped from V and 3 bases from J, the junction kept 9 bases outside the gene matches.

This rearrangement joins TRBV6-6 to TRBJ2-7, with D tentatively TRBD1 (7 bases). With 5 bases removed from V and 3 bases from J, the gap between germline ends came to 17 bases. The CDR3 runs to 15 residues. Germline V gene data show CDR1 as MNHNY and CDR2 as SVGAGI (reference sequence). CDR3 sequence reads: CASSPRGDRIYEQYF. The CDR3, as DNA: TGTGCCAGCAGTCCCAGGGGGGACAGAATCTACGAGCAGTACTTC.

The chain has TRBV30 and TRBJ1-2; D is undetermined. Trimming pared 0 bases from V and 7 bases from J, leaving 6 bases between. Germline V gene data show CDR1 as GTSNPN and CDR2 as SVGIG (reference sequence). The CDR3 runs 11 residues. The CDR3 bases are TGTGCCTGGAGTGTACGCCCTGGCTACACCTTC. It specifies CAWSVRPGYTF.

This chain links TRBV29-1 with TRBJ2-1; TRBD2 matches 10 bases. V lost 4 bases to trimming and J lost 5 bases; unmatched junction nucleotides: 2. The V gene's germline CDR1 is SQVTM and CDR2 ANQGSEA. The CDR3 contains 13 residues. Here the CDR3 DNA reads TGCAGCGTTGGGACTAGCGGACACAATGAGCAGTTCTTC. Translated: CSVGTSGHNEQFF.

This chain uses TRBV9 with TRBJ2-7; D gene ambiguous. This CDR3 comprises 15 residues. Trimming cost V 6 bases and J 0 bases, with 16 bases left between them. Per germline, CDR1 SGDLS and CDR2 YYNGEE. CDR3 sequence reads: CASTPGQALSYEQYF. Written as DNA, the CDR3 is TGTGCCAGCACCCCCGGCCAGGCGCTCTCCTACGAGCAGTACTTC.

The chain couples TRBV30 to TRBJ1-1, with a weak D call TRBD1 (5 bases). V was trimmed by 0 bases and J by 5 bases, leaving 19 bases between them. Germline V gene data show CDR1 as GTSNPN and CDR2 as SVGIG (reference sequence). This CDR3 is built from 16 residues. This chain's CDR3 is CAWSVAGRAGRTEAFF. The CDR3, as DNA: TGTGCCTGGAGTGTAGCTGGTCGGGCAGGGAGGACTGAAGCTTTCTTT. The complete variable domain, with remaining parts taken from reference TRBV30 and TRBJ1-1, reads SQTIHQWPATLVQPVGSPLSLECTVEGTSNPNLYWYRQAAGRGLQLLFYSVGIGQISSEVPQNLSASRPQDRQFILSSKKLLLSDSGFYLCAWSVAGRAGRTEAFFGQGTRLTVV.

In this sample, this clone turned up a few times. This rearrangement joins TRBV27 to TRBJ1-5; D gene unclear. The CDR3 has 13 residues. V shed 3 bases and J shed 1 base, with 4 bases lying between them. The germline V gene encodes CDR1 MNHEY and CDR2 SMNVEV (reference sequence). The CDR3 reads CASSFKSNQPQHF. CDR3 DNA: TGTGCCAGCAGTTTCAAAAGCAATCAGCCCCAGCATTTT.

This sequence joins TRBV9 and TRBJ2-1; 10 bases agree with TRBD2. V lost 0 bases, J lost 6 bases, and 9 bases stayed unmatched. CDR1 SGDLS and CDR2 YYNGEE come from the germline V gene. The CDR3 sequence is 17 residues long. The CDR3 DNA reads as TGTGCCAGCAGCGTAGTCGGTAGCGGGGGGTCTCTCAATGAGCAGTTCTTC. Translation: CASSVVGSGGSLNEQFF.

The CDR3 region is CASSPTRGASGNTIYF. As DNA, the CDR3 is TGTGCCAGCAGCCCAACCCGGGGGGCCTCTGGAAACACCATATATTTT. This chain links TRBV5-4 with TRBJ1-3, with D possibly matching TRBD1 (6 bases). The germline gives CDR1 SGHNT, CDR2 YYREEE (reference sequence). This CDR3 region has 16 residues. Trimming left V 4 bases short and J 0 bases short, with 14 bases between.

In nucleotides, the CDR3 is TGTGCCAGCAGTACACTAACACTCCAGACTAGCGGGACCTACGAGCAGTACTTC. Encoded protein: CASSTLTLQTSGTYEQYF. This rearrangement joins TRBV28 to TRBJ2-7; 11 bases fit TRBD2. CDR3 length equals 18 residues. Germline CDR1 MDHEN, CDR2 SYDVKM. Germline trimming cut 5 bases from V and 2 bases from J; bases unmatched to any gene: 14.

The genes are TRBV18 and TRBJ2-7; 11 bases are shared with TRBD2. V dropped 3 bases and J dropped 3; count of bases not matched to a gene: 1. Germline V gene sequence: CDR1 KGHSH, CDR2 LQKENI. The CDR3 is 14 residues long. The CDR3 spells CASSPGTSGYEQYF. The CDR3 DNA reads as TGTGCCAGCTCACCCGGGACTAGCGGCTACGAGCAGTACTTC. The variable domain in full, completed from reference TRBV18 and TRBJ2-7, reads NAGVMQNPRHLVRRRGQEARLRCSPMKGHSHVYWYRQLPEEGLKFMVYLQKENIIDESGMPKERFSAEFPKEGPSILRIQQVVRGDSAAYFCASSPGTSGYEQYFGPGTRLTVT.

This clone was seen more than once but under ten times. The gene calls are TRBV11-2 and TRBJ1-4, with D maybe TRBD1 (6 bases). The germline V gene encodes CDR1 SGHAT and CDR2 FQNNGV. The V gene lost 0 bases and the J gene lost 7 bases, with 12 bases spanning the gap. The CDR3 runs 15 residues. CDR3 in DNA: TGTGCCAGCAGCTTAGATTGGACAGAATCTGAAAAACTGTTTTTT. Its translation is CASSLDWTESEKLFF.